The next 9 T cell receptor beta chains were all read from a single sample in a study of T cells in Graves' hyperthyroidism and ophthalmopathy. TCR beta CDR3 sequences were amplified from RNA transcripts. TCR CDR3 underwent first-round RT-PCR with the HTBI primer set. One entry per CDR3 protein, called by TCRdb with MiXCR from the multiplex PCR reads. The sample includes around 660,000 distinct CDR3 sequences, approximately 42% of them seen just once. The sequenced sample was peripheral blood or thyroid tissue (not recorded which). These receptors were taken from an adult man with Graves' disease, either hyperthyroidism or ophthalmopathy (not recorded which).

This clonotype came up a few times. V usage is TRBV20-1 and J usage is TRBJ1-1; TRBD1 is a possible D gene (5 bases). In germline, CDR1 is DFQATT, CDR2 SNEGSKA (reference sequence). The CDR3 spans 13 residues. Trimming shortened V by 3 bases and J by 1 base, and 9 bases separated the two germline ends. Written as DNA, the CDR3 is TGCAGTGCTAGTCCCGACAGGAACACTGAAGCTTTCTTT. Translated, it gives CSASPDRNTEAFF.

This chain joins TRBV20-1 and TRBJ2-7, with D maybe TRBD1 (6 bases). The CDR3 runs 13 residues. Germline CDR1 is DFQATT and CDR2 is SNEGSKA (reference sequence). Trimming removed 6 bases from V and 8 bases from J, with 20 bases in between. DNA for the CDR3: TGCAGTGCCGCTATCGGGACACCCCACCAGCAGTACTTC. Translating it yields CSAAIGTPHQQYF.

This rearrangement joins TRBV24-1 to TRBJ1-6, with D possibly matching TRBD1 (6 bases). The CDR3 loop spans 13 amino acids. Germline V gene data show CDR1 as KGHDR and CDR2 as SFDVKD. The V gene lost 11 bases and the J gene lost 8 bases, with 15 bases spanning the gap. The CDR3 loop reads CASRTDSYSPLHF. The CDR3 DNA is TGTGCCAGCAGGACGGACAGCTATTCACCCCTCCACTTT.

This clonotype was seen a handful of times. DNA for the CDR3: TGCGCCAGCAGCACCGGGACAGGAGGCTACACCTTC. This codes for CASSTGTGGYTF. The chain couples TRBV5-1 to TRBJ1-2; the match to TRBD1 covers 8 bases. Germline V CDR1 and CDR2: SGHRS, YFSETQ. CDR3 length equals 12 residues. Losses at the gene ends were 4 bases for V and 8 bases for J; bases not matched to a gene: 4.

The chain links TRBV10-3 to TRBJ1-5, with D unresolved. From germline, CDR1 is ENHRY and CDR2 SYGVKD. This CDR3 has 13 amino acids. In DNA, the CDR3 is TGTGCTAGAGAGAGGACCCGCAATCAGCCCCAGCATTTT. Its translation is CARERTRNQPQHF.

This clonotype was found many times. The genes are TRBV29-1 and TRBJ1-1, with 7 bases fitting TRBD1. V was pared by 6 bases and J by 4 bases, with 8 bases of the junction left unmatched. The CDR3 sequence is 13 residues long. Germline values: CDR1 SQVTM, CDR2 ANQGSEA. CDR3 in DNA: TGCAGCGTCGCCGAGGGGGCCGGCACTGAAGCTTTCTTT. This encodes CSVAEGAGTEAFF.

This rearrangement joins TRBV12-3 or TRBV12-4 to TRBJ2-2, with no clear D. Deletions cut 3 bases from V and 6 bases from J, with 8 bases between. The CDR3 covers 13 residues. The CDR3 sequence is CASSFLPAGELFF. The CDR3 coding sequence is TGTGCCAGCAGTTTTTTGCCGGCCGGGGAGCTGTTTTTT.

This clonotype was observed a few times. V gene TRBV5-1 combines with J gene TRBJ1-1; TRBD1 is a possible D gene (6 bases). Trimming removed 1 base from V and 4 bases from J, with 17 bases in between. The CDR3 length is 16 residues. The germline CDR1 and CDR2 sequences are SGHRS and YFSETQ. The CDR3 reads CASSLRGRGMGTEAFF. The CDR3 DNA reads as TGCGCCAGCAGCTTGCGGGGGCGCGGTATGGGCACTGAAGCTTTCTTT.

The chain joins TRBV20-1 to TRBJ1-1; D uncertain. The V gene's germline CDR1 is DFQATT and CDR2 SNEGSKA (reference sequence). V lost 1 base and J lost 0, with 15 bases in between. This CDR3 region has 16 residues. The CDR3 nucleotides are TGCAGTGCTAGAGTGGGCAGGATGCGCATGAACACTGAAGCTTTCTTT. Residues: CSARVGRMRMNTEAFF.